Shown below are 3 T cell receptor beta chains from a single sample sequenced in a study of blood T cell repertoires in COVID-19. Only in-frame clones appear in the TCRdb table, and some are missing; sequencing was by immunoSEQ multiplex PCR. Here the sample spans about 220,000 clones, less than 85% being singletons. Sequencing was done on a sample of peripheral blood. All receptors derive from a woman between 65 and 79 years old with acute or convalescent COVID-19.

The rearrangement joins TRBV7-2 to TRBJ1-2, with TRBD1 matching over 8 bases. Trimming at V came to 5 bases and at J to 3 bases, leaving 5 bases not matched to a gene. The CDR3 has 14 amino acids. The germline gives CDR1 SGHTA, CDR2 FQGNSA. CDR3 amino acids: CASSGTGTHYGYTF. The DNA for the CDR3 is TGTGCCAGCAGCGGGACAGGCACGCACTATGGCTACACCTTC.

DNA of the CDR3: TGCGCCAGCAGCTTGCGCGCGGGTTTTGAGGAGACCCAGTACTTC. Translation gives CASSLRAGFEETQYF. The chain employs TRBV5-1 and TRBJ2-5; a possible D gene is TRBD2 (5 bases). The germline gives CDR1 SGHRS, CDR2 YFSETQ. Trimming took 1 base from V and 5 from J, leaving 15 bases between them. The CDR3 has 15 residues.

This clone was picked up a small number of times. The chain combines TRBV19 with TRBJ2-7; 11 bases agree with TRBD2. The CDR3 is 16 residues long. In germline, CDR1 is LNHDA, CDR2 SQIVND (reference sequence). Trimming at V came to 3 bases and at J to 2 bases, leaving 6 bases not matched to a gene. CDR3 DNA: TGTGCCAGTAGTATTGCGACTAGCGGGGCCCCCTACGAGCAGTACTTC. Protein: CASSIATSGAPYEQYF.